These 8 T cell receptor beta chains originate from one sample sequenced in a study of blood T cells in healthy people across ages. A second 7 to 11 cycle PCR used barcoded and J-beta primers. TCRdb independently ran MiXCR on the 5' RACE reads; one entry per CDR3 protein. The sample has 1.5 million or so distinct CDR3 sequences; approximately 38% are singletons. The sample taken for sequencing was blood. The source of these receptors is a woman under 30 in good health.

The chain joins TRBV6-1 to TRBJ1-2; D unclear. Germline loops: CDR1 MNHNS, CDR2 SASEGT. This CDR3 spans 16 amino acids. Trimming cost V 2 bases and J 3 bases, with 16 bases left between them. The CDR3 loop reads CASSETPGRMDYGYTF. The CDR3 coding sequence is TGTGCCAGCAGTGAAACCCCAGGAAGGATGGACTATGGCTACACCTTC.

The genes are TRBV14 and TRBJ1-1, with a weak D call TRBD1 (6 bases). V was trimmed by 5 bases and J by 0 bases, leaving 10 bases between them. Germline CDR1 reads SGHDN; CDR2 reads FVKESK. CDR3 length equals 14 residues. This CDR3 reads CASSMGHLNTEAFF. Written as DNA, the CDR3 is TGTGCCAGCAGCATGGGACACCTGAACACTGAAGCTTTCTTT.

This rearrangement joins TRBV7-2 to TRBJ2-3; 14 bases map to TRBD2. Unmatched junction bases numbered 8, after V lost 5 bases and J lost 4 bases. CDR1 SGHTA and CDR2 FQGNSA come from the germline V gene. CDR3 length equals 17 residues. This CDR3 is CASSAGTSGRVADTQYF. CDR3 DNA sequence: TGTGCCAGCAGCGCTGGGACTAGCGGGAGAGTGGCAGATACGCAGTATTTT. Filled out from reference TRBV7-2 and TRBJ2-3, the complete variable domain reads GAGVSQSPSNKVTEKGKDVELRCDPISGHTALYWYRQSLGQGLEFLIYFQGNSAPDKSGLPSDRFSAERTGGSVSTLTIQRTQQEDSAVYLCASSAGTSGRVADTQYFGPGTRLTVL.

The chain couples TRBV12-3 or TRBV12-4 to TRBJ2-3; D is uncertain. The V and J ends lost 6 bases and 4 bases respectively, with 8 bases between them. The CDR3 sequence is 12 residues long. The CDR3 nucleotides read TGTGCCAGCAGCACTGCCCCAGATACGCAGTATTTT. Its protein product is CASSTAPDTQYF.

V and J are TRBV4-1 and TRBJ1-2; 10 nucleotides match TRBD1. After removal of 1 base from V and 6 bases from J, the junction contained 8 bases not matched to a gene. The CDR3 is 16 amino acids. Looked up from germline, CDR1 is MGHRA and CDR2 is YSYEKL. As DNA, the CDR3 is TGCGCCAGCAGCCAAGGCCCCTACGACAGGGGGCATGGCTACACCTTC. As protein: CASSQGPYDRGHGYTF.

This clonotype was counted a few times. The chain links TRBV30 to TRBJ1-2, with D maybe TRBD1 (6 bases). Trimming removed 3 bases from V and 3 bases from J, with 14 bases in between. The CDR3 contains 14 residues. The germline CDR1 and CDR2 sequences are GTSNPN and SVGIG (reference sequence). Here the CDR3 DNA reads TGTGCCTGGAGCCCCGGGGGGGCCTACTATGGCTACACCTTC. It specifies CAWSPGGAYYGYTF.

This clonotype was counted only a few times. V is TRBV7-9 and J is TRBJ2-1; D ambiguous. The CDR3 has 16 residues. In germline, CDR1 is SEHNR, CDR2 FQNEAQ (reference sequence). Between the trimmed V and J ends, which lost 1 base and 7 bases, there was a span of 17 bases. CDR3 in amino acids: CASSLEGSPTVNEQFF. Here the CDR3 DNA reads TGTGCCAGCAGCTTAGAGGGCTCTCCAACGGTAAATGAGCAGTTCTTC.

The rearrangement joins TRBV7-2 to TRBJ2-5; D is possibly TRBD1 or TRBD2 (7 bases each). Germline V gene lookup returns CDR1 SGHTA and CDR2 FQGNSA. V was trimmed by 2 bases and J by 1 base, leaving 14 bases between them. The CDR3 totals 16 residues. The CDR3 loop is CASSLQGGTLQETQYF. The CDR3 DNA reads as TGTGCCAGCAGCTTACAGGGGGGGACACTCCAAGAGACCCAGTACTTC.